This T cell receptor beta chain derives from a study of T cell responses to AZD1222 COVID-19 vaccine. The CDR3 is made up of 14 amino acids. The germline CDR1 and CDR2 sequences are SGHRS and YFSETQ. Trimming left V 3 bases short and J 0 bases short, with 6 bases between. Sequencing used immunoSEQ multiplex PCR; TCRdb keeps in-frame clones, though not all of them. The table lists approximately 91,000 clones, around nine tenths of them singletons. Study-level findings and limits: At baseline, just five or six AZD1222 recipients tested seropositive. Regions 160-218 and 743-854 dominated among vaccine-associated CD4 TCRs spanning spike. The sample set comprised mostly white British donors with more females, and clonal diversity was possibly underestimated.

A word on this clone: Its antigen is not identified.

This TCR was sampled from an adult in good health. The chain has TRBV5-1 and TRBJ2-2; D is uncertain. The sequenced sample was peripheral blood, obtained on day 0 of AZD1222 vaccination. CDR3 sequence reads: CASSYTANTGELFF. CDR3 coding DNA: TGCGCCAGCAGCTATACAGCGAACACCGGGGAGCTGTTTTTT. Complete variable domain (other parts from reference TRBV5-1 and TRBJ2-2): KAGVTQTPRYLIKTRGQQVTLSCSPISGHRSVSWYQQTPGQGLQFLFEYFSETQRNKGNFPGRFSGRQFSNSRSEMNVSTLELGDSALYLCASSYTANTGELFFGEGSRLTVL.